The 13 T cell receptor beta chains reported below all come from one sample, sequenced in a study of blood T cell repertoires in COVID-19. Sequenced by immunoSEQ multiplex PCR; TCRdb stores in-frame clones only, minus some. The table has hundreds of thousands of clones, around 89% seen once. The sequencing sample was made of PBMCs or T cells enriched from blood (not recorded which). Receptors originate from a woman in her late teens or twenties who had recovered from COVID-19.

This chain uses TRBV30 with TRBJ1-6; D is undetermined. Trimming cost V 5 bases and J 5 bases, with 16 bases left between them. CDR1 GTSNPN and CDR2 SVGIG come from the germline V gene (reference sequence). The CDR3 runs 15 residues. CDR3 bases: TGTGCCTGGCATACCGTCGGGGTGAATAATTCACCCCTCCACTTT. Its protein is CAWHTVGVNNSPLHF.

The CDR3 sequence is CSARFSGYTF. The DNA of the CDR3 is TGCAGTGCTAGATTTAGTGGCTACACCTTC. The chain recombines TRBV20-1 with TRBJ1-2; D ambiguous. V dropped 2 bases and J dropped 7 bases, with 5 bases sitting between them. In germline, CDR1 is DFQATT, CDR2 SNEGSKA (reference sequence). CDR3 length equals 10 residues.

This rearrangement joins TRBV29-1 to TRBJ2-2, with D possibly matching TRBD2 (6 bases). V lost 6 bases and J lost 4, with 15 bases in between. Germline values: CDR1 SQVTM, CDR2 ANQGSEA. CDR3 length: 14 amino acids. The CDR3 spells CSVRQLAGTGELFF. The CDR3 DNA is TGCAGCGTGCGTCAACTAGCTGGCACCGGGGAGCTGTTTTTT.

CDR3 in DNA: TGTGCCAGCACGGAGAGCGGGAATGAGCAGTTCTTC. This translates into CASTESGNEQFF. The rearrangement uses TRBV12-3 or TRBV12-4 and TRBJ2-1; D might be TRBD2 (6 bases). This CDR3 has 12 amino acids. Trimming stripped 7 bases from V and 7 bases from J, with 11 bases between.

The chain employs TRBV24-1 and TRBJ2-7; D uncertain. V shed 4 bases and J shed 2 bases, with 5 bases lying between them. CDR1 KGHDR and CDR2 SFDVKD come from the germline V gene. CDR3 size: 12 residues. This chain's CDR3 is CATSDGAYEQYF. The CDR3 DNA reads as TGTGCCACCAGTGACGGTGCCTACGAGCAGTACTTC.

This chain connects TRBV6-4 to TRBJ1-2; TRBD1 aligns across 7 bases. CDR1 is MRHNA and CDR2 is SNTAGT in the germline V gene. The CDR3 extends over 15 amino acids. After removal of 0 bases from V and 6 bases from J, the junction contained 7 bases not matched to a gene. CDR3 in DNA: TGTGCCAGCAGTGACTCGAGACAGGGTAGGAATGGCTACACCTTC. Protein: CASSDSRQGRNGYTF.

The rearrangement joins TRBV15 to TRBJ1-2; the match to TRBD1 covers 8 bases. The V gene's germline CDR1 is LNHNV and CDR2 YYDKDF (reference sequence). CDR3 length: 14 residues. Losses at the gene ends were 4 bases for V and 5 bases for J; bases not matched to a gene: 6. The CDR3, as DNA: TGTGCCACCAGCACTAGACAGGGGCCTTATGGCTACACCTTC. Its protein product is CATSTRQGPYGYTF.

The chain uses TRBV28 and TRBJ2-2; 12 bases fit TRBD2. The V gene's germline CDR1 is MDHEN and CDR2 SYDVKM. The junction had 5 bases not matched to a gene; V was cut back by 7 bases and J by 5 bases. The CDR3 has 15 residues. CDR3 nucleotide sequence: TGTGCCAGCACCCTAGCGGGGGGGATTACCGGGGAGCTGTTTTTT. Its protein product is CASTLAGGITGELFF. Full variable domain (remainder filled in from reference TRBV28 and TRBJ2-2): DVKVTQSSRYLVKRTGEKVFLECVQDMDHENMFWYRQDPGLGLRLIYFSYDVKMKEKGDIPEGYSVSREKKERFSLILESASTNQTSMYLCASTLAGGITGELFFGEGSRLTVL.

J is TRBJ2-7 and V is TRBV19; the match to TRBD1 covers 7 bases. In germline, CDR1 is LNHDA, CDR2 SQIVND (reference sequence). The CDR3 totals 14 residues. V gave up 5 bases and J gave up 3 bases; unmatched junction bases: 7. The DNA for the CDR3 is TGTGCCAGTAGTCTAAGACAGGGATTCTACGAGCAGTACTTC. Protein sequence: CASSLRQGFYEQYF.

This clone was seen a single time. The rearrangement uses TRBV18 and TRBJ2-5; TRBD1 is a possible D gene (5 bases). Germline loops: CDR1 KGHSH, CDR2 LQKENI. CDR3 length: 15 amino acids. V lost 0 bases to trimming and J lost 4 bases, with 12 bases between them. CDR3 DNA: TGTGCCAGCTCACCACCCGACAGACGGGTAGAGACCCAGTACTTC. This codes for CASSPPDRRVETQYF.

This clone occurred a few times. The genes are TRBV5-1 and TRBJ1-1, with D uncertain. The CDR3 totals 13 residues. Trimming removed 7 bases from V and 1 base from J, with 11 bases in between. Germline V gene sequence: CDR1 SGHRS, CDR2 YFSETQ. This CDR3 is CASSVSPNTEAFF. CDR3 sequence (DNA): TGCGCCAGCTCCGTCTCCCCGAACACTGAAGCTTTCTTT.

CDR3 bases: TGTGCTAGTGGGCCACGGTTCTCTGGAAACACCATATATTTT. Its translation is CASGPRFSGNTIYF. The chain is built from TRBV12-5 and TRBJ1-3; no firm D call. Germline CDR1 LGHNT, CDR2 FRNRAP. The V gene lost 6 bases and the J gene lost 0 bases, with 9 bases spanning the gap. CDR3 length: 14 amino acids.

The rearrangement links TRBV5-6 to TRBJ1-5; 7 bases match TRBD1. CDR1 SGHDT and CDR2 YYEEEE come from the germline V gene. Unmatched junction bases numbered 10, after V lost 5 bases and J lost 2 bases. There are 16 residues in the CDR3. Written as DNA, the CDR3 is TGTGCCAGCAGTTCTCTCACAGGACAGGGCAATCAGCCCCAGCATTTT. Encoded protein: CASSSLTGQGNQPQHF.